The entry below gives a single T cell receptor beta chain sequence along with its context. Its antigen is unidentified. The data stem from a study of T-cell reconstitution after alpha-beta-depleted transplantation in children. Findings of the study overall: Where alpha-beta T cells came from about two months after transplant was reportedly several hundred expanded graft clones.

Trimming took 3 bases from V and 5 from J; bases not matched to a gene: 4. The germline V gene has CDR1 KGHDR and CDR2 SFDVKD. The CDR3 sequence is 16 residues long. It was with unique molecular identifiers that the TCRbeta library was prepared. From the PCR reads, TCRdb called clonotypes with MiXCR, one entry per CDR3 protein. Of about 640,000 distinct CDR3 sequences in the sample, 10% to 15% were seen once. This clonotype was obtained from a male patient between 10 and 17 years old who had a stem cell transplant for acute myeloid leukemia, so the T cells may come from the graft donor. This chain connects TRBV24-1 to TRBJ2-5; 14 bases are shared with TRBD2. The source material was PBMCs, mostly from graft donor cells, sampled 360 days after TCRalphabeta/CD19-depleted stem cell transplant. The CDR3: CATSDRLAGGPETQYF. The CDR3 nucleotides are TGTGCCACCAGTGATCGACTAGCGGGAGGGCCTGAGACCCAGTACTTC.